This record looks at one T cell receptor (beta chain) sequence and its context. These data come from a study of Graves' ophthalmopathy and Graves' hyperthyroidism. RNA transcripts provided the template for amplifying TCR beta CDR3 regions. Following a first-round RT-PCR that used HTBI primers, a second-round multiplex PCR was carried out. TCRdb reanalysed the multiplex PCR reads using MiXCR and keeps one entry per CDR3 protein. The data hold about 550,000 distinct CDR3 sequences, with under 45% observed a single time. After removal of 5 bases from V and 6 bases from J, the junction contained 5 bases not matched to a gene. The CDR3 has 14 amino acids. Germline CDR1 is WSHSY and CDR2 is SAAADI.

The source of this sequence is an adult man with Graves' hyperthyroidism. The rearrangement links TRBV10-2 to TRBJ2-7, with TRBD2 matching 12 bases. Sequenced material: peripheral blood or thyroid tissue (not recorded which). In nucleotides, the CDR3 is TGCGCCAGCAGTTCGACTAGCGGGAGCCTCGAGCAGTACTTC. It encodes CASSSTSGSLEQYF.